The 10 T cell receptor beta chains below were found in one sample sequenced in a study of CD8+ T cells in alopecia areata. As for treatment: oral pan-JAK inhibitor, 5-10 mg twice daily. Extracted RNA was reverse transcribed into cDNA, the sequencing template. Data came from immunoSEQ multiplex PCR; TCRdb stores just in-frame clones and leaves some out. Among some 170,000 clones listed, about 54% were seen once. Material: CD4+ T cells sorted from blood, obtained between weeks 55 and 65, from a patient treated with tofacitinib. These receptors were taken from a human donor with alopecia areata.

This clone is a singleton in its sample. The CDR3 DNA reads TGTGCCAGCAGACCCCCGGGGTCCCCGTATTCACCCCTCCACTTT. It yields the protein CASRPPGSPYSPLHF. J is TRBJ1-6 and V is TRBV6-5; D is undetermined. Trimming left V 6 bases short and J 8 bases short, with 17 bases between. Germline V gene data show CDR1 as MNHEY and CDR2 as SVGAGI. This CDR3 comprises 15 residues.

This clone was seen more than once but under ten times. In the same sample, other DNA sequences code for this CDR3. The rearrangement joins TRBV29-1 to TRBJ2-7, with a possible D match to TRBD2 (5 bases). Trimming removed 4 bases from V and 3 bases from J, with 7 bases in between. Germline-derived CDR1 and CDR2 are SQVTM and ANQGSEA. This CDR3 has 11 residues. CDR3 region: CSVADYYEQYF. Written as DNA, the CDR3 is TGCAGCGTTGCTGACTACTACGAGCAGTACTTC.

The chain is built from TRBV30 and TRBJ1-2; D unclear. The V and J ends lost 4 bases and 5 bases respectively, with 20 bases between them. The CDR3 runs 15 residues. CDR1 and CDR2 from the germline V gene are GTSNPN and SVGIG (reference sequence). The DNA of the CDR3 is TGTGCCTGGACGTTCGGACGCACAAAGATATATGGCTACACCTTC. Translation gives CAWTFGRTKIYGYTF.

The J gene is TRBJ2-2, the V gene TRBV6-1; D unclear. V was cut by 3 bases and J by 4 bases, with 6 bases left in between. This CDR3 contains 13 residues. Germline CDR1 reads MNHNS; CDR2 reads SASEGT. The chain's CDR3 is CASSEYTTGELFF. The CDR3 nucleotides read TGTGCCAGCAGTGAGTACACCACCGGGGAGCTGTTTTTT.

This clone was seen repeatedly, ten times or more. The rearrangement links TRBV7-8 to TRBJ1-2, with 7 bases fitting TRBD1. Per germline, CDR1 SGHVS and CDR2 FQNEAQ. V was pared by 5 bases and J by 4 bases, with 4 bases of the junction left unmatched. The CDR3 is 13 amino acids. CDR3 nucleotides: TGTGCCAGCAGCGAACGGGACAGCTATGGCTACACCTTC. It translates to CASSERDSYGYTF.

CDR3 protein: CASSLPGSPNSPLHF. The DNA of the CDR3 is TGTGCCAGCAGCTTACCAGGGTCCCCTAATTCACCCCTCCACTTT. The rearrangement links TRBV7-9 to TRBJ1-6; possible D gene TRBD1, 5 bases. The germline V gene has CDR1 SEHNR and CDR2 FQNEAQ (reference sequence). CDR3 length: 15 residues. The ends were cut back, 2 bases at V and 6 bases at J, with 11 bases in the middle.

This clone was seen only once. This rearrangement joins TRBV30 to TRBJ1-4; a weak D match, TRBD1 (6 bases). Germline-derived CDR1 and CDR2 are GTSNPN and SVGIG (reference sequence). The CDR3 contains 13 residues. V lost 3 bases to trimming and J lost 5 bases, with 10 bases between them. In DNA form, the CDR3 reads TGTGCCTGGAGCCACAGGGTAAATGAAAAACTGTTTTTT. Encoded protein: CAWSHRVNEKLFF.

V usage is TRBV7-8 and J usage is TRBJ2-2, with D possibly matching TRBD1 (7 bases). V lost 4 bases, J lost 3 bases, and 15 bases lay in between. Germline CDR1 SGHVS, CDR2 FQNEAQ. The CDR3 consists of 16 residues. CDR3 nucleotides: TGTGCCAGCAGCTATGCGGGGACAGCGTACACCGGGGAGCTGTTTTTT. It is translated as CASSYAGTAYTGELFF.

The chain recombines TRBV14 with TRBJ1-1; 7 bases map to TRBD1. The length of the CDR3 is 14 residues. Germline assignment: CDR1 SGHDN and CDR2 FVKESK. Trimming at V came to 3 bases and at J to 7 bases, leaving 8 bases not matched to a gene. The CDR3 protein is CASSQRTGMGEAFF. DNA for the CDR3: TGTGCCAGCAGCCAGCGGACAGGCATGGGTGAAGCTTTCTTT.

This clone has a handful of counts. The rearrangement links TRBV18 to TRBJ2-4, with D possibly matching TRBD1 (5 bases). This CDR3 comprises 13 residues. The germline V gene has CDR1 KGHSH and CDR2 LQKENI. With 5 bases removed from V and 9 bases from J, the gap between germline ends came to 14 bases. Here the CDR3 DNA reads TGTGCCAGCTCAGAAGACAGAACGGTCATTCAGTACTTC. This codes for CASSEDRTVIQYF.